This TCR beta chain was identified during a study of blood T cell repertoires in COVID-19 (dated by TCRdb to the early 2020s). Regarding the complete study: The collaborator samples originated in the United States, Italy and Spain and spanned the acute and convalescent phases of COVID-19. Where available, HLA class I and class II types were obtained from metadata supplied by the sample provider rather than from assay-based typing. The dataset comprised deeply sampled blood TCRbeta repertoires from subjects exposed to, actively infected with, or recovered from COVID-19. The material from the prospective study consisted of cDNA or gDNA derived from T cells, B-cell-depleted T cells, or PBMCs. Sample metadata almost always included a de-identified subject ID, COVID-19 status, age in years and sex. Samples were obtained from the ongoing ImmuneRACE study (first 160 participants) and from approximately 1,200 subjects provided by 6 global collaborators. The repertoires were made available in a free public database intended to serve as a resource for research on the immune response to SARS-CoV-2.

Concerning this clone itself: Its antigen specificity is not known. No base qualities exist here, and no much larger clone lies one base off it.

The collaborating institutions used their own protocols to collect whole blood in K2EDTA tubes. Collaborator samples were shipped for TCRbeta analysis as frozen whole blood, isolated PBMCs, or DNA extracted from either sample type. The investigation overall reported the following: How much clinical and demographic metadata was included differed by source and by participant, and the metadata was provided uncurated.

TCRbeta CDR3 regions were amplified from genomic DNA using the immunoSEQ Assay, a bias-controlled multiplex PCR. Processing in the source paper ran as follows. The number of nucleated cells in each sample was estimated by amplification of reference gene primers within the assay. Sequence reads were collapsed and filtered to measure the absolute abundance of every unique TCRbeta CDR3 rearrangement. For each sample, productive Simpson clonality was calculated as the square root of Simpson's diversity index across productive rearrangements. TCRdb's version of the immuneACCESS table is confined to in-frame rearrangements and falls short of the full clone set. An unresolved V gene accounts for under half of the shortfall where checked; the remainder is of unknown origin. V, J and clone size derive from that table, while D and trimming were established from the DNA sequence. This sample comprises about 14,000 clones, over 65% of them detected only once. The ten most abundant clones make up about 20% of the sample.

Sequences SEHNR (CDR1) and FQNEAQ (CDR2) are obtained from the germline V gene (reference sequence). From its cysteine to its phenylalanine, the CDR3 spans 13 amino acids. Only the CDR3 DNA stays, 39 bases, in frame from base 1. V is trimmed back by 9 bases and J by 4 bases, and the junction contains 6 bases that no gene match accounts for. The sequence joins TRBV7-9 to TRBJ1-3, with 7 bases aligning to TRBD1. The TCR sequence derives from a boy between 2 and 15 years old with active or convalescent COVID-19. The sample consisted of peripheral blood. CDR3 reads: CASGDRDGNTIYF. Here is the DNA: TGTGCCAGTGGTGACAGGGACGGAAACACCATATATTTT.